What follows are 25 T cell receptor beta chains derived from one specimen sequenced in a study of cytomegalovirus exposure and HLA in healthy donors. PCR used 60 Vbeta primers and 13 Jbeta primers. Repertoires were generated with immunoSEQ multiplex PCR, while TCRdb's copy carries only in-frame clones and drops some. This table has about 100,000 clones, approximately 75% appearing once. Sequenced: PBMCs. These receptors were taken from a woman aged 40 to 49 in good health and CMV-seronegative.

The table lists this clone with a count of one. J is TRBJ2-7 and V is TRBV4-3, with D maybe TRBD2 (7 bases). The germline V and J ends were trimmed by 0 bases and 4 bases, with 10 bases remaining between them. Germline V gives CDR1 LGHNA, CDR2 YSLEER. The CDR3 sequence is 14 residues long. The DNA of the CDR3 is TGCGCCAGCAGCCAAGAGGGGGGGCCGTACGAGCAGTACTTC. This translates into CASSQEGGPYEQYF.

V usage is TRBV5-1 and J usage is TRBJ2-1, with 10 bases fitting TRBD1. The CDR3 runs to 15 residues. Germline values: CDR1 SGHRS, CDR2 YFSETQ. V trimming: 1 base; J trimming: 6 bases; junction bases outside the gene matches: 4. This chain's CDR3 is CASSLYGTGANEQFF. In DNA, the CDR3 is TGCGCCAGCAGCTTGTACGGGACAGGGGCCAATGAGCAGTTCTTC.

The rearrangement joins TRBV9 to TRBJ2-5; 8 nucleotides align to TRBD2. V was pared by 0 bases and J by 4 bases, with 8 bases of the junction left unmatched. Germline CDR1 is SGDLS and CDR2 is YYNGEE. The CDR3 covers 16 residues. Written as DNA, the CDR3 is TGTGCCAGCAGCGTAGGGCCTAGCGGGTGGAGAGAGACCCAGTACTTC. It yields the protein CASSVGPSGWRETQYF. Supplemented by reference TRBV9 and TRBJ2-5, the full variable domain reads DSGVTQTPKHLITATGQRVTLRCSPRSGDLSVYWYQQSLDQGLQFLIQYYNGEERAKGNILERFSAQQFPDLHSELNLSSLELGDSALYFCASSVGPSGWRETQYFGPGTRLLVL.

V and J are TRBV4-3 and TRBJ2-2; D gene unclear. This CDR3 contains 14 residues. Germline V lookup: CDR1 LGHNA, CDR2 YSLEER. The germline V and J ends were trimmed by 1 base and 0 bases, with 3 bases remaining between them. CDR3 amino acids: CASSQGANTGELFF. The CDR3 DNA sequence: TGCGCCAGCAGCCAAGGAGCGAACACCGGGGAGCTGTTTTTT.

The chain employs TRBV29-1 and TRBJ1-1, with 10 positions matching TRBD1. Germline V gives CDR1 SQVTM, CDR2 ANQGSEA. The CDR3 is 13 amino acids. V shed 7 bases and J 1 base; nucleotides not matched to a gene: 3. CDR3 loop: CSGGTGANTEAFF. DNA for the CDR3: TGCAGCGGGGGGACAGGGGCGAACACTGAAGCTTTCTTT.

For the CDR3, the DNA is TGTGCCAGCAGTGTATCGCTAGCGGGGGGTACAGATACGCAGTATTTT. As protein: CASSVSLAGGTDTQYF. V gene TRBV2 combines with J gene TRBJ2-3, with 11 bases fitting TRBD2. J lost 3 bases, V lost 4 bases, and 6 bases had no gene match. This CDR3 is built from 16 residues. CDR1 is SNHLY, CDR2 FYNNEI, per germline. Filled out from reference TRBV2 and TRBJ2-3, the complete variable domain reads EPEVTQTPSHQVTQMGQEVILRCVPISNHLYFYWYRQILGQKVEFLVSFYNNEISEKSEIFDDQFSVERPDGSNFTLKIRSTKLEDSAMYFCASSVSLAGGTDTQYFGPGTRLTVL.

This chain connects TRBV6-1 to TRBJ2-7; D is possibly TRBD1 (6 bases). V was cut by 4 bases and J by 2 bases, with 15 bases left in between. From germline, CDR1 is MNHNS and CDR2 SASEGT. CDR3 size: 15 residues. CDR3 loop: CASSALDSLPYEQYF. The CDR3 DNA reads TGTGCCAGCAGTGCCCTGGACAGTCTCCCCTACGAGCAGTACTTC.

This clone has only one observation. The rearrangement joins TRBV9 to TRBJ1-2; 9 bases are shared with TRBD1. CDR3 size: 14 residues. Trimming took 1 base from V and 4 from J; bases not matched to a gene: 2. Germline V lookup: CDR1 SGDLS, CDR2 YYNGEE. The CDR3 nucleotides read TGTGCCAGCAGCGTAACAGGGGGCTCCTATGGCTACACCTTC. Translated, it gives CASSVTGGSYGYTF.

This sequence joins TRBV9 and TRBJ2-5, with a possible D match to TRBD2 (5 bases). The J call is doubtful: the DNA matches TRBJ2-7 better. The CDR3 spans 14 residues. Germline CDR1 reads SGDLS; CDR2 reads YYNGEE. The CDR3 spells CASSVRGREDEQYF. The CDR3 region has the DNA TGTGCCAGCAGCGTGAGAGGGAGAGAGGACGAGCAGTACTTC.

V and J are TRBV6-5 and TRBJ1-2; D is possibly TRBD1 (6 bases). The CDR3 is made up of 15 amino acids. Per germline, CDR1 MNHEY and CDR2 SVGAGI. V dropped 0 bases and J dropped 8 bases, with 16 bases sitting between them. CDR3: CASSYSSVGGLGYTF. The CDR3, as DNA: TGTGCCAGCAGTTACTCGAGTGTCGGGGGGCTGGGCTACACCTTC.

V gene TRBV7-2 combines with J gene TRBJ1-6; D might be TRBD1 (5 bases). V was shortened by 2 bases and J by 7 bases, with 9 bases between the two germline ends. Germline V lookup: CDR1 SGHTA, CDR2 FQGNSA. The CDR3 runs 14 residues. For the CDR3, the DNA is TGTGCCAGCAGCTTACAGGGCCTGAATTCACCCCTCCACTTT. Its translation: CASSLQGLNSPLHF.

This chain joins TRBV6-5 and TRBJ1-5; the D is unclear. CDR1 is MNHEY, CDR2 SVGAGI, per germline. V was shortened by 9 bases and J by 3 bases, with 9 bases between the two germline ends. The CDR3 is made up of 12 amino acids. The CDR3 spells CASGGLNQPQHF. The DNA for the CDR3 is TGTGCCAGTGGCGGGCTCAATCAGCCCCAGCATTTT.

The CDR3 bases are TGTGCCAGCAGCGAAGGGACAGTCAACTATGGCTACACCTTC. It yields the protein CASSEGTVNYGYTF. The rearrangement uses TRBV25-1 and TRBJ1-2; 7 bases line up with TRBD1. The CDR3 sequence is 14 residues long. Losses at the gene ends were 6 bases for V and 2 bases for J; bases not matched to a gene: 6. CDR1 and CDR2 from the germline V gene are MGHDK and SYGVNS.

This clone appeared once. The chain combines TRBV29-1 with TRBJ2-7; a possible D gene is TRBD1 (5 bases). Germline loops: CDR1 SQVTM, CDR2 ANQGSEA. Deletions cut 3 bases from V and 0 bases from J, with 12 bases between. CDR3 size: 14 residues. CDR3 protein: CSVERTGTSYEQYF. The CDR3 nucleotides read TGCAGCGTTGAGCGTACAGGAACCTCCTACGAGCAGTACTTC.

The chain uses TRBV21-1 and TRBJ2-1; the tabulated D call, TRBD1, remains unverified against the DNA. TRBV21-1 is a known pseudogene. The CDR3 is 15 residues long. The CDR3 DNA sequence: TGTGCCAGCAGCAAACAAGACAGGGGGGGCAATGAGCAGTTCTTC. It yields the protein CASSKQDRGGNEQFF.

The genes are TRBV7-6 and TRBJ2-1; possibly TRBD2 for D (5 bases). The germline V gene encodes CDR1 SGHVS and CDR2 FNYEAQ. Between the trimmed V and J ends, which lost 1 base and 10 bases, there was a span of 11 bases. CDR3 length: 13 residues. The CDR3 loop reads CASSLVGRGEQFF. CDR3 bases: TGTGCCAGCAGCTTAGTTGGGAGAGGCGAGCAGTTCTTC.

The chain employs TRBV6-1 and TRBJ1-4; weak D call: TRBD1 (5 bases). CDR3 size: 15 residues. The V end lost 5 bases, the J end lost 8 bases, and 18 bases lay between the germline ends. Germline V gene data show CDR1 as MNHNS and CDR2 as SASEGT. The CDR3 region has the DNA TGTGCCAGCAGTTTTCAGGGAACTCTGGACGAAAAACTGTTTTTT. Translating gives CASSFQGTLDEKLFF.

The V and J genes are TRBV5-1 and TRBJ1-5, with 8 bases that match TRBD1. The trim removed 4 bases at V and 7 bases at J, leaving 7 bases unmatched. The CDR3 totals 14 residues. Germline values: CDR1 SGHRS, CDR2 YFSETQ. CDR3 amino acids: CASSHGQGEQPQHF. Here the CDR3 DNA reads TGCGCCAGCAGCCACGGACAGGGTGAACAGCCCCAGCATTTT. Supplemented by reference TRBV5-1 and TRBJ1-5, the full variable domain reads KAGVTQTPRYLIKTRGQQVTLSCSPISGHRSVSWYQQTPGQGLQFLFEYFSETQRNKGNFPGRFSGRQFSNSRSEMNVSTLELGDSALYLCASSHGQGEQPQHFGDGTRLSIL.

The chain recombines TRBV10-3 with TRBJ1-2, with unresolved D. Germline values: CDR1 ENHRY, CDR2 SYGVKD. V lost 0 bases, J lost 8 bases, and 10 bases lay in between. The CDR3 covers 13 residues. The CDR3 protein is CAISESVSVGYTF. The CDR3 coding sequence is TGTGCCATCAGTGAGTCGGTCTCAGTCGGCTACACCTTC.

A single count supports this clone. Germline is not matched at one junction end, which may reflect a read error. The rearrangement joins TRBV7-9 to TRBJ2-2; D perhaps matches TRBD1 (5 bases). Germline V gene lookup returns CDR1 SEHNR and CDR2 FQNEAQ (reference sequence). CDR3 size: 14 residues. The CDR3, as DNA: TGTTCCAGCAGCCTGACAGAGAACACCGGGGAGCTGTTTTTT. Translated, it gives CSSSLTENTGELFF.

On this clone: The junction differs from germline at one of its ends, possibly a read error. This chain's CDR3 is CASSLARLAGAETQYF. In nucleotides, the CDR3 is TGTGCCAGCAGCTTAGCGCGACTAGCGGGGGCAGAGACGCAGTATTTT. V gene TRBV11-1 combines with J gene TRBJ2-3; 12 nucleotides line up with TRBD2. The germline gives CDR1 SGHAT, CDR2 FQDESV (reference sequence). The length of the CDR3 is 16 residues. The entire variable domain, with the rest obtained from reference TRBV11-1 and TRBJ2-3, is as follows: EAEVAQSPRYKITEKSQAVAFWCDPISGHATLYWYRQILGQGPELLVQFQDESVVDDSQLPKDRFSAERLKGVDSTLKIQPAELGDSAMYLCASSLARLAGAETQYFGPGTRLTVL.

This clone was counted a single time. The chain links TRBV19 to TRBJ1-2; D possibly corresponds to TRBD1 (6 bases). Germline CDR1 and CDR2: LNHDA and SQIVND (reference sequence). The length of the CDR3 is 11 residues. Trimming took off 6 bases at V and 6 bases at J, with 8 bases between the two ends. CDR3 amino acids: CASSQGHGYTF. CDR3 coding DNA: TGTGCCAGTAGCCAGGGGCATGGCTACACCTTC.

The chain links TRBV29-1 to TRBJ2-3, with D possibly TRBD2 on 5 matching bases. V was pared by 4 bases and J by 4 bases, with 9 bases between. The CDR3 consists of 12 residues. Germline V CDR1 and CDR2: SQVTM, ANQGSEA. CDR3 in amino acids: CSVGSGADTQYF. CDR3 bases: TGCAGCGTTGGTTCCGGGGCAGATACGCAGTATTTT.

This chain links TRBV5-1 with TRBJ2-2; 8 bases match TRBD2. This CDR3 is 15 amino acids long. Germline CDR1 reads SGHRS; CDR2 reads YFSETQ. With V trimmed by 5 bases and J by 2 bases, 5 bases remained unmatched. The CDR3 DNA reads TGCGCCAGCAGGTCGGTAGCGGGAAACACCGGGGAGCTGTTTTTT. Amino acids: CASRSVAGNTGELFF.

The count of this clone is one. An end of the junction does not agree with germline; a read error may underlie this. This sequence joins TRBV7-7 and TRBJ2-7; D call uncertain. Germline V CDR1 and CDR2: SSHAT, FNYEAQ (reference sequence). The CDR3 has 14 residues. The CDR3 protein is CASSPLGDPTEQYF. The CDR3 DNA reads as TGTGCTAGCAGCCCGCTCGGAGACCCAACGGAGCAGTACTTC.